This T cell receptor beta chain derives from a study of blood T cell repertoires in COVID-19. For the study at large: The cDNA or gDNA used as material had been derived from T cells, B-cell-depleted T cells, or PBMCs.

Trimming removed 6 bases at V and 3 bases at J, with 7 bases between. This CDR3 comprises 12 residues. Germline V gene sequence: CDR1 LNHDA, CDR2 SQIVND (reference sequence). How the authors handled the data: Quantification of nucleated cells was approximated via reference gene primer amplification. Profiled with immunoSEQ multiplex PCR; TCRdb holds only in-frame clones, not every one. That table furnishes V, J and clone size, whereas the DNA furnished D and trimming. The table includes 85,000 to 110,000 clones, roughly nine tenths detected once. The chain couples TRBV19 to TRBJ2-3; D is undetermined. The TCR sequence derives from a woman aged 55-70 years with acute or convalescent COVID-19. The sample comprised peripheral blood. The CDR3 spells CASSPTTDTQYF. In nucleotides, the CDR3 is TGTGCCAGTAGCCCGACTACAGATACGCAGTATTTT. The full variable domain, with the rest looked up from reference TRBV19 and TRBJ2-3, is DGGITQSPKYLFRKEGQNVTLSCEQNLNHDAMYWYRQDPGQGLRLIYYSQIVNDFQKGDIAEGYSVSREKKESFPLTVTSAQKNPTAFYLCASSPTTDTQYFGPGTRLTVL.